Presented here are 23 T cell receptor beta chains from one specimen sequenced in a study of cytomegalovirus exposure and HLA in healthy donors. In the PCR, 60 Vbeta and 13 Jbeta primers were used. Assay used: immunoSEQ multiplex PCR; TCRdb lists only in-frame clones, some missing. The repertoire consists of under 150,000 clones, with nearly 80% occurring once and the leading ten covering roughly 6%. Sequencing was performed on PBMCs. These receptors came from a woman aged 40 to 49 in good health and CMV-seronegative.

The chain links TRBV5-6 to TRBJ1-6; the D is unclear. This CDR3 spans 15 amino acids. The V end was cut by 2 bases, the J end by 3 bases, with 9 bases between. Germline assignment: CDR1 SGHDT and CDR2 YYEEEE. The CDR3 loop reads CASSFKHYYNSPLHF. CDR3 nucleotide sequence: TGTGCCAGCAGCTTTAAACACTACTATAATTCACCCCTCCACTTT.

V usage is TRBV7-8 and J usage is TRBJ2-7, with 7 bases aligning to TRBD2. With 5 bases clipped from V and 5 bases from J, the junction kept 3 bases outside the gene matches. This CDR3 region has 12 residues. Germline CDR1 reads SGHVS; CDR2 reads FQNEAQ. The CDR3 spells CASSPGTNEQYF. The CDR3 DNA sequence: TGTGCCAGCAGCCCCGGGACTAACGAGCAGTACTTC.

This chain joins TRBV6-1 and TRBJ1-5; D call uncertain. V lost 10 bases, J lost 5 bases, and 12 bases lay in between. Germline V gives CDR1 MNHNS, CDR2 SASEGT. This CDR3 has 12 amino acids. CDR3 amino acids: CAISPRDQPQHF. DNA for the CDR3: TGTGCCATCAGCCCACGAGATCAGCCCCAGCATTTT.

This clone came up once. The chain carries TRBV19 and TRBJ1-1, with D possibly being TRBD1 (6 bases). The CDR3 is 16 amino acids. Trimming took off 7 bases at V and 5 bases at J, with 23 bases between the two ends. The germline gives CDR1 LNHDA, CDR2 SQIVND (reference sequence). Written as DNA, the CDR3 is TGTGCCAGTACACCTCGGCTCCGGGTAAGGGGGACTGAAGCTTTCTTT. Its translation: CASTPRLRVRGTEAFF.

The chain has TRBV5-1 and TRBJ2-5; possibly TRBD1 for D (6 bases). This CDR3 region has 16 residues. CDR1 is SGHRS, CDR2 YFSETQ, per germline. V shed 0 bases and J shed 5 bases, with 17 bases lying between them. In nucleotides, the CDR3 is TGCGCCAGCAGCTTGGGTACTCAGGGGACCCCTGAGACCCAGTACTTC. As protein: CASSLGTQGTPETQYF.

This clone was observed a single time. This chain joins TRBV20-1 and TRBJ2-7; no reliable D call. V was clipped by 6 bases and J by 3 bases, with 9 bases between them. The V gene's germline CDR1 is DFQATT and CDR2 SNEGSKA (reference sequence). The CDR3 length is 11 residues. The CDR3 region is CSALRSYEQYF. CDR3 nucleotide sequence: TGCAGTGCCCTCCGCAGCTACGAGCAGTACTTC.

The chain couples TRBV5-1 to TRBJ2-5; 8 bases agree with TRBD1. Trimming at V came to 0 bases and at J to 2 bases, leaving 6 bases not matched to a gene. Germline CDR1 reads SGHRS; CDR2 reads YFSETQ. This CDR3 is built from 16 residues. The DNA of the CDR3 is TGCGCCAGCAGCTTGGGTGGGACAGGTCCACAAGAGACCCAGTACTTC. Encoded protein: CASSLGGTGPQETQYF.

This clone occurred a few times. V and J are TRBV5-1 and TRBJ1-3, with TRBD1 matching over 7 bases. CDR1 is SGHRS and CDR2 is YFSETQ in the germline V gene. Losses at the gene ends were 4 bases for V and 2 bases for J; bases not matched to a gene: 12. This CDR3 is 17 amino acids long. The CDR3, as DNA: TGCGCCAGCAGCGGGGGTGGGACAGAAACAACTGGAAACACCATATATTTT. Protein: CASSGGGTETTGNTIYF.

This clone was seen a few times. CDR3 bases: TGCGCCAGCAGCCAAGACGCGGGATCCGGCTACACCTTC. It specifies CASSQDAGSGYTF. This chain joins TRBV4-3 and TRBJ1-2; D unresolved. This CDR3 contains 13 residues. Trimming removed 0 bases at V and 8 bases at J, with 10 bases between. Germline CDR1 LGHNA, CDR2 YSLEER.

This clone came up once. CDR3 sequence reads: CASSDLAGDEQYF. CDR3 coding DNA: TGTGCCAGCAGTGACCTAGCGGGAGACGAGCAGTACTTC. The chain couples TRBV6-4 to TRBJ2-7; 10 nucleotides agree with TRBD2. The germline V gene has CDR1 MRHNA and CDR2 SNTAGT. The CDR3 has 13 residues. The ends lost 2 bases at V and 5 bases at J; junction bases unmatched: 0.

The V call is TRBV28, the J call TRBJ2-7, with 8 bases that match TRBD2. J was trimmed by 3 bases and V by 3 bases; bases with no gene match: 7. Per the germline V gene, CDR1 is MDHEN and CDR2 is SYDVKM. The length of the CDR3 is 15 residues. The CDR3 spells CASSFSLAEHYEQYF. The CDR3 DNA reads TGTGCCAGCAGTTTCTCACTAGCGGAGCACTACGAGCAGTACTTC.

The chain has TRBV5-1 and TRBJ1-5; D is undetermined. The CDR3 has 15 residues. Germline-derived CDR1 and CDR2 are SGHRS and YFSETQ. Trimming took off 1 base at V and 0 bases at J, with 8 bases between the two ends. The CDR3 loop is CASSLTDYSNQPQHF. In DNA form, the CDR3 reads TGCGCCAGCAGCTTGACAGACTATAGCAATCAGCCCCAGCATTTT.

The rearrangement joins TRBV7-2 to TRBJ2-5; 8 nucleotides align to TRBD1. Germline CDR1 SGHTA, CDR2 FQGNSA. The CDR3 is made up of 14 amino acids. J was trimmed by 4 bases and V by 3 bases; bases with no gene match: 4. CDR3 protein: CASSFQGATETQYF. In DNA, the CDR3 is TGTGCCAGCAGCTTCCAGGGGGCTACAGAGACCCAGTACTTC.

CDR3 protein: CASSQDNSYEQYF. In DNA form, the CDR3 reads TGTGCCAGCAGCCAAGACAACTCCTACGAGCAGTACTTC. The rearrangement uses TRBV14 and TRBJ2-7, with unresolved D. Germline lookup yields CDR1 SGHDN and CDR2 FVKESK. Deletions cut 0 bases from V and 0 bases from J, with 3 bases between. The CDR3 runs to 13 residues. The whole variable domain, filled in from reference TRBV14 and TRBJ2-7, reads EAGVTQFPSHSVIEKGQTVTLRCDPISGHDNLYWYRRVMGKEIKFLLHFVKESKQDESGMPNNRFLAERTGGTYSTLKVQPAELEDSGVYFCASSQDNSYEQYFGPGTRLTVT.

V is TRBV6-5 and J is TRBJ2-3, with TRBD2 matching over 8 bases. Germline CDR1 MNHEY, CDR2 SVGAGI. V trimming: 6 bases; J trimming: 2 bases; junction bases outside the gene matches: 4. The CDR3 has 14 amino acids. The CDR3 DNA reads TGTGCCAGCAGGCGCGGGGGGAACACAGATACGCAGTATTTT. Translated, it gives CASRRGGNTDTQYF.

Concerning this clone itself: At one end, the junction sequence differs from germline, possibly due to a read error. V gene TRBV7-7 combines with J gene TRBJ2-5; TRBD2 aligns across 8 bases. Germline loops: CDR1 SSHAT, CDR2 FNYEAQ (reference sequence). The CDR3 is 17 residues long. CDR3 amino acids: CASSLNRLGRDQETQYF. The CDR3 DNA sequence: TGTGCTAGCAGCTTAAATCGCCTCGGGAGGGACCAAGAGACCCAGTACTTC.

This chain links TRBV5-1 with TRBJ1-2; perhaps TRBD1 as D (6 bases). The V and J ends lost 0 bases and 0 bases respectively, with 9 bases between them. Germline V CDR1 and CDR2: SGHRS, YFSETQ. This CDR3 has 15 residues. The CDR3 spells CASSLATGPNYGYTF. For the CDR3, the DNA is TGCGCCAGCAGCTTGGCCACAGGGCCTAACTATGGCTACACCTTC.

In DNA, the CDR3 is TGTGCCAGCAGGAGGGACAGGGATCAGCCCCAGCATTTT. This sequence encodes CASRRDRDQPQHF. V gene TRBV27 combines with J gene TRBJ1-5, with 9 bases identical to TRBD1. Germline CDR1 is MNHEY and CDR2 is SMNVEV (reference sequence). V was clipped by 6 bases and J by 5 bases; unmatched bases: 2. This CDR3 has 13 residues.

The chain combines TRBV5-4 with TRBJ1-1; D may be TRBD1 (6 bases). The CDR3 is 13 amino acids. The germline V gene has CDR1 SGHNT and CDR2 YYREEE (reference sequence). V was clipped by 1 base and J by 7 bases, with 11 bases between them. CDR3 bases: TGTGCCAGCAGCTTGTCAGGGGACCTTGAAGCTTTCTTT. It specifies CASSLSGDLEAFF.

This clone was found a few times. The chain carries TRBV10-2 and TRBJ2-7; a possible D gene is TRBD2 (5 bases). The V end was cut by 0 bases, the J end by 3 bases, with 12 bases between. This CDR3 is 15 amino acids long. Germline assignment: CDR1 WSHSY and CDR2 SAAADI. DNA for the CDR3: TGCGCCAGCAGTGAGTCGAGCGGTACGGGCTACGAGCAGTACTTC. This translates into CASSESSGTGYEQYF.

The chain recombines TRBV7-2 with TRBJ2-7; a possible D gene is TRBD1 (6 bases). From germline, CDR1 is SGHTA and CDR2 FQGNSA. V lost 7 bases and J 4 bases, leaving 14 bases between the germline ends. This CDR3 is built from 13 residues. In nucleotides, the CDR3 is TGTGCCAGCACCCTGGACAGACAGTACGAGCAGTACTTC. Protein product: CASTLDRQYEQYF.

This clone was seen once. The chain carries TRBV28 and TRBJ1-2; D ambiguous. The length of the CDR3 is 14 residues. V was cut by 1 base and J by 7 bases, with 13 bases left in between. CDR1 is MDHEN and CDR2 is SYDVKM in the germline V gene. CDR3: CASSLFTPPRGYTF. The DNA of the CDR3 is TGTGCCAGCAGTTTATTCACTCCCCCTCGTGGCTACACCTTC.

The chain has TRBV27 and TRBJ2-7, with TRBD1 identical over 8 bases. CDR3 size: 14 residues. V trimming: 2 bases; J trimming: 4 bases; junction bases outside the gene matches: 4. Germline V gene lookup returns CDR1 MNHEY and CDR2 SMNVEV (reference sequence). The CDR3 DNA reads TGTGCCAGCAGTTTAGGACAGGGTAGGTACGAGCAGTACTTC. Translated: CASSLGQGRYEQYF.